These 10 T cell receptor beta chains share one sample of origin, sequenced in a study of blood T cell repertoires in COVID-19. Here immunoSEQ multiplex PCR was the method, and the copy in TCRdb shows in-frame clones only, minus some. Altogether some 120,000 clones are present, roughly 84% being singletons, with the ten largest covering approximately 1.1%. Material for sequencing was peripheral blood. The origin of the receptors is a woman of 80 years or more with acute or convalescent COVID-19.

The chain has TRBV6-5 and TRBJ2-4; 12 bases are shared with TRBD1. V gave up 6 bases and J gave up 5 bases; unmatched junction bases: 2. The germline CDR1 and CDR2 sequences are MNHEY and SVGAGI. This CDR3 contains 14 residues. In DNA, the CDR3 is TGTGCCAGCAGGGGACAGGGGGCGGAAAACATTCAGTACTTC. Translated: CASRGQGAENIQYF.

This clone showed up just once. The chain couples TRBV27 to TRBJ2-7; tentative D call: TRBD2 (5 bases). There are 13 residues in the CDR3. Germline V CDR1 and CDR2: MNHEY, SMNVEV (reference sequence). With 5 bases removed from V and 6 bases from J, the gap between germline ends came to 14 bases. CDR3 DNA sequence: TGTGCCAGCAGTGCTCTTACGGGATCCGAGCAGTACTTC. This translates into CASSALTGSEQYF.

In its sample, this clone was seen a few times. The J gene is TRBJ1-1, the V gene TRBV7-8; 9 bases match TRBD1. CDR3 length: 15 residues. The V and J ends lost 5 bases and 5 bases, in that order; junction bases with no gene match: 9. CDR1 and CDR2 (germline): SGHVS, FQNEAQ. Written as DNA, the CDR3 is TGTGCCAGCAGCGCGACAGGGGGAAGGAGGACTGAAGCTTTCTTT. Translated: CASSATGGRRTEAFF.

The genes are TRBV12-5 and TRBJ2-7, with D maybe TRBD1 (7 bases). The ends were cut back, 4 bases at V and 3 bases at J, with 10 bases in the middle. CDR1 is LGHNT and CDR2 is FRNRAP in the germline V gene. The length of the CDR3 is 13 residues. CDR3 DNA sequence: TGTGCTAGTGGTTCTCAGGGGGGCTACGAGCAGTACTTC. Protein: CASGSQGGYEQYF.

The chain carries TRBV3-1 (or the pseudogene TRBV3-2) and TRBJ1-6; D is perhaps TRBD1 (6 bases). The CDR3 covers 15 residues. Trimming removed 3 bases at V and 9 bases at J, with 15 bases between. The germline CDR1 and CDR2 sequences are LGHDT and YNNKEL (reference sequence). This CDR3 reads CASSHLTGRGSPLHF. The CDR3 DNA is TGTGCCAGCAGCCACTTGACAGGTCGGGGTTCACCCCTCCACTTT.

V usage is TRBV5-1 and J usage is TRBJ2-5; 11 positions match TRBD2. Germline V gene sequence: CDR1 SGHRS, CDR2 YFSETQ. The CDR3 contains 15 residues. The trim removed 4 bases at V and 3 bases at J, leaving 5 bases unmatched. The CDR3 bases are TGCGCCAGCAGCGCCGGGACTAGCGGAGAAGAGACCCAGTACTTC. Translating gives CASSAGTSGEETQYF. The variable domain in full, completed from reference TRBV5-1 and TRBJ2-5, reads KAGVTQTPRYLIKTRGQQVTLSCSPISGHRSVSWYQQTPGQGLQFLFEYFSETQRNKGNFPGRFSGRQFSNSRSEMNVSTLELGDSALYLCASSAGTSGEETQYFGPGTRLLVL.

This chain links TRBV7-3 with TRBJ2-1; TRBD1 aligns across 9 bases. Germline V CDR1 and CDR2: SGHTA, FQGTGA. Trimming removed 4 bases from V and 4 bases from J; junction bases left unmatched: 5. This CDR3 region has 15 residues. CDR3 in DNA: TGTGCCAGCAGCTCCGACAGGGGGTCGTACAATGAGCAGTTCTTC. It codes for CASSSDRGSYNEQFF.

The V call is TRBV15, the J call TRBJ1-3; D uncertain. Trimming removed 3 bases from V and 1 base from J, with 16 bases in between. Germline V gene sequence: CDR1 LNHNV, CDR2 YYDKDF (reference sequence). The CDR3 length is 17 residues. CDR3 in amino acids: CATSSSSRPRSGNTIYF. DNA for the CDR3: TGTGCCACCAGCAGTAGTTCTCGCCCCCGTTCTGGAAACACCATATATTTT.

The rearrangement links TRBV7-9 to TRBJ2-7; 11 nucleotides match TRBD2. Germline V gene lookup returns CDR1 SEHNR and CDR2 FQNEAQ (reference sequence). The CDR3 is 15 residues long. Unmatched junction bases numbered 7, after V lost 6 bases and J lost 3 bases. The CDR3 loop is CASSYTSGGFYEQYF. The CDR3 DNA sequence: TGTGCCAGCAGTTATACTAGCGGGGGATTCTACGAGCAGTACTTC.

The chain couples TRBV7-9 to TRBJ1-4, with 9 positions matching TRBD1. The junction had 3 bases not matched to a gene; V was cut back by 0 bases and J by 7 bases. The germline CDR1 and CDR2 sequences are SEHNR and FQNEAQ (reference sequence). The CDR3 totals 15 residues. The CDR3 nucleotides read TGTGCCAGCAGCTTAGCCCGACAGGGGGGTGAAAAACTGTTTTTT. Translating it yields CASSLARQGGEKLFF. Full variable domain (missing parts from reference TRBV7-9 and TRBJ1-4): DTGVSQNPRHKITKRGQNVTFRCDPISEHNRLYWYRQTLGQGPEFLTYFQNEAQLEKSRLLSDRFSAERPKGSFSTLEIQRTEQGDSAMYLCASSLARQGGEKLFFGSGTQLSVL.